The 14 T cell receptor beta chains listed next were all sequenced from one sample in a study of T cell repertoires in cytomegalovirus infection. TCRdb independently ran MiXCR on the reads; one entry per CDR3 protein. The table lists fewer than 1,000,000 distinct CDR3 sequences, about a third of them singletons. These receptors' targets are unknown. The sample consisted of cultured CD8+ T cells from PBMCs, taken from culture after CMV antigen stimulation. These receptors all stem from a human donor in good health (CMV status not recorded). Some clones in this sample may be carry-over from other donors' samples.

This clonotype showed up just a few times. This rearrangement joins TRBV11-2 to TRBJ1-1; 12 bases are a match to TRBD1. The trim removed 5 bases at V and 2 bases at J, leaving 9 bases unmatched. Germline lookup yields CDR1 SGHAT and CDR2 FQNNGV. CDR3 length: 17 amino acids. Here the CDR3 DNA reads TGTGCCAGCAGCCCCCAATGGGGACAGGGGGCAAACACTGAAGCTTTCTTT. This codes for CASSPQWGQGANTEAFF.

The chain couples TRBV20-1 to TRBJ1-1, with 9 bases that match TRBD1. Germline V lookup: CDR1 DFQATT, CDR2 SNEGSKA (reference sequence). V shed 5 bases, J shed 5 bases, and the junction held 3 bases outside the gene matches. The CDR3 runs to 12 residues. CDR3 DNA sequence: TGCAGTGCTGGACAGGGGCGGACTGAAGCTTTCTTT. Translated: CSAGQGRTEAFF.

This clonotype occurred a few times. For the CDR3, the DNA is TGTGCCAGCAGTCATCGAACAGGGGGAGGGCAGCCCCAGCATTTT. Translation: CASSHRTGGGQPQHF. V usage is TRBV6-5 and J usage is TRBJ1-5; 8 bases are shared with TRBD1. The germline gives CDR1 MNHEY, CDR2 SVGAGI. J gave up 7 bases and V 5 bases, and 10 bases lay outside the gene matches. This CDR3 comprises 15 residues.

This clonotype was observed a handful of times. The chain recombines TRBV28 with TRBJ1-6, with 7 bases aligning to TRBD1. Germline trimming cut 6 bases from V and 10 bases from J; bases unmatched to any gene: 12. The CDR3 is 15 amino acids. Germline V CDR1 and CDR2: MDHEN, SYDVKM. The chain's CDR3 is CASRPIQGLGSPLHF. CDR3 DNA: TGTGCCAGCAGACCGATACAGGGGCTAGGATCACCCCTCCACTTT. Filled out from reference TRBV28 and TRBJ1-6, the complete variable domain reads DVKVTQSSRYLVKRTGEKVFLECVQDMDHENMFWYRQDPGLGLRLIYFSYDVKMKEKGDIPEGYSVSREKKERFSLILESASTNQTSMYLCASRPIQGLGSPLHFGNGTRLTVT.

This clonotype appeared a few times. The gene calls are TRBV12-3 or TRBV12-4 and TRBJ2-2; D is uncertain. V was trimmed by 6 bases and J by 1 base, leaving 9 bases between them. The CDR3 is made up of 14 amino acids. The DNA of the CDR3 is TGTGCCAGCAGCCCGACACTGAACACCGGGGAGCTGTTTTTT. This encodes CASSPTLNTGELFF.

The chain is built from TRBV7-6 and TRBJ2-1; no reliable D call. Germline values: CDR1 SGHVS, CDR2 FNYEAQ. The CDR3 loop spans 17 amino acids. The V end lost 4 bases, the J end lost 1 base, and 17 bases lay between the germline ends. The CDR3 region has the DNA TGTGCCAGCAGCTCCGCGACGTGGGTGGAGTCCTACAATGAGCAGTTCTTC. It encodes CASSSATWVESYNEQFF.

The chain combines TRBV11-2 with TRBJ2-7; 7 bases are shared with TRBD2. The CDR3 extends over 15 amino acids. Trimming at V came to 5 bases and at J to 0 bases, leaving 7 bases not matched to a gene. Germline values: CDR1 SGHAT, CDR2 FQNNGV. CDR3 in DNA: TGTGCCAGCAGCAAGTGGGGGGGAAGCTCCTACGAGCAGTACTTC. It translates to CASSKWGGSSYEQYF. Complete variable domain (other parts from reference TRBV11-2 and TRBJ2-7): EAGVAQSPRYKIIEKRQSVAFWCNPISGHATLYWYQQILGQGPKLLIQFQNNGVVDDSQLPKDRFSAERLKGVDSTLKIQPAKLEDSAVYLCASSKWGGSSYEQYFGPGTRLTVT.

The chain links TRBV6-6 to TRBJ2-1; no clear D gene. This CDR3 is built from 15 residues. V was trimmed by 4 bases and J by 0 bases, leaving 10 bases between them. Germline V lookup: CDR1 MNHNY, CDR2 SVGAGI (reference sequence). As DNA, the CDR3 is TGTGCCAGCAGTTTAACATTCCCCTCCTACAATGAGCAGTTCTTC. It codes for CASSLTFPSYNEQFF.

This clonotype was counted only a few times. CDR3 nucleotides: TGTGCCAGCAGTTTTGGGACTAGCGGGTATCTCTCCTACAATGAGCAGTTCTTC. Encoded protein: CASSFGTSGYLSYNEQFF. V is TRBV12-3 or TRBV12-4 and J is TRBJ2-1; TRBD2 aligns across 12 bases. Trimming removed 3 bases from V and 0 bases from J; junction bases left unmatched: 6. CDR3 size: 18 residues.

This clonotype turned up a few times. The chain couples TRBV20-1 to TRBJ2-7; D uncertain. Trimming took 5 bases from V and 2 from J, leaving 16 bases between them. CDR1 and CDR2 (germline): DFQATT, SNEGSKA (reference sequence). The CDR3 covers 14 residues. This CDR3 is CSASSQRSPYEQYV. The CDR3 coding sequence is TGCAGTGCTTCCTCACAAAGGTCGCCCTACGAGCAGTACGTC.

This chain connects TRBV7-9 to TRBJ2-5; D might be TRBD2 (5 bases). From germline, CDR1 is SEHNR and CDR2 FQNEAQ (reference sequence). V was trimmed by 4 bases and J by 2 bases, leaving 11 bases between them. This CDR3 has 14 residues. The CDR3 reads CASSSRRDQETQYF. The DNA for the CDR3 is TGTGCCAGCAGCTCACGTCGGGATCAAGAGACCCAGTACTTC.

The CDR3: CASTPTGSTEAFF. The CDR3 coding sequence is TGTGCCAGCACCCCTACAGGGTCAACTGAAGCTTTCTTT. This rearrangement joins TRBV12-3 or TRBV12-4 to TRBJ1-1; D may be TRBD1 (6 bases). This CDR3 contains 13 residues. Between the trimmed V and J ends, which lost 7 bases and 5 bases, there was a span of 14 bases.

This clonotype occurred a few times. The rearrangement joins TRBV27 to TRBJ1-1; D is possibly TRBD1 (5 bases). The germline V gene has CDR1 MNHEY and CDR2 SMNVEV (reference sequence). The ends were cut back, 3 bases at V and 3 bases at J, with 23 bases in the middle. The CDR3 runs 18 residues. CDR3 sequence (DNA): TGTGCCAGCAGTTTTGGTGTAGGCCGGCCGGGGACGGACACTGAAGCTTTCTTT. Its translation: CASSFGVGRPGTDTEAFF.

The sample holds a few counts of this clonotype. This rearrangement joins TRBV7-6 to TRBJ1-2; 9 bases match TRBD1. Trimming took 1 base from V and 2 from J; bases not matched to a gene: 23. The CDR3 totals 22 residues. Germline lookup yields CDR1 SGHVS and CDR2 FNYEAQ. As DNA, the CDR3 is TGTGCCAGCAGCTTAGGTGAAGGGACAGGGCCTTTTCCACTTCGGGGAAACTATGGCTACACCTTC. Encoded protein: CASSLGEGTGPFPLRGNYGYTF.